A selection of T cell receptor beta chains follows, all from one sample in a study of cytomegalovirus exposure and HLA in healthy donors. The assay was immunoSEQ multiplex PCR, and TCRdb's table has in-frame clones only and misses some. Of 57,000 or so clones listed, more than 85% were seen once; the top ten hold 2% to 2.5%. The sequencing sample was made of PBMCs. All receptors come from a woman younger than 45 in good health and CMV-seronegative. Each CDR3 is given with its conserved first and last residue. Fields, in order: V gene, clone size, D gene, J gene, CDR3 DNA, CDR3 protein. A D gene is named only where the DNA matches it firmly. Clone size is given for some rows only: seen once, a few or many times, or a class if the clone is expanded.

TRBV4-2	once	NA	TRBJ2-7	TGTGCCAGCAGCCAAGGGGCCGGTCCCTACGAGCAGTACTTC	CASSQGAGPYEQYF
TRBV15	NA	TRBD1	TRBJ1-5	TGTGCCACCAGCAAGGGACAGGATTTGGGAAATCAGCCCCAGCATTTT	CATSKGQDLGNQPQHF
TRBV27	NA	TRBD1	TRBJ2-1	TGTGCCAGCAGTTCCGGGACAGGGAAAACGGAGCAGTTCTTC	CASSSGTGKTEQFF
TRBV28	NA	NA	TRBJ2-2	TGTGCCAGCAGTTCTCCCGGGGAGCTGTTTTTT	CASSSPGELFF
TRBV18	NA	TRBD1	TRBJ2-7	TGTGCCAGCTCCGGACAGGGTCGGAACTACGAGCAGTACTTC	CASSGQGRNYEQYF
TRBV4-1	NA	TRBD1	TRBJ2-2	TGCGCCAGCAGCTTAGGGACAGGGAAGGACACCGGGGAGCTGTTTTTT	CASSLGTGKDTGELFF
TRBV18	NA	NA	TRBJ2-2	TGTGCCAGCTCACCGAGGGTCGTGTCCACCGGGGAGCTGTTTTTT	CASSPRVVSTGELFF
TRBV7-9	NA	TRBD1	TRBJ2-3	TGTGCCAGCAGCTCACCAACAGGGGGAGATACGCAGTATTTT	CASSSPTGGDTQYF
TRBV7-9	NA	TRBD1	TRBJ2-1	TGTGCCAGCAGCGTATTGGGACAGGGGTCCAATGAGCAGTTCTTC	CASSVLGQGSNEQFF
TRBV5-4	NA	TRBD2	TRBJ2-5	TGTGCCAGCAGCCTTAGCGGGAGGGAGGGGACCCAGTACTTC	CASSLSGREGTQYF
TRBV15	NA	TRBD1	TRBJ2-7	TGTGCCACCAGCAGTCTAACAGGGGGAAGGGACGAGCAGTACTTC	CATSSLTGGRDEQYF
TRBV28	NA	TRBD2	TRBJ2-7	TGTGCCAGCAGCCCCCGGAGCGGGAACTACGAGCAGTACTTC	CASSPRSGNYEQYF
TRBV29-1	NA	NA	TRBJ2-3	TGCAGCGTTTCTAGCTCTAGCACAGATACGCAGTATTTT	CSVSSSSTDTQYF
TRBV28	NA	TRBD1	TRBJ1-2	TGTGCCAGCAGTTTATCAGGGGGCGGGTATGGCTACACCTTC	CASSLSGGGYGYTF
TRBV7-8	NA	TRBD2	TRBJ2-1	TGTGCCAGCAGCTTACTAGCGGGAGGATATGAGCAGTTCTTC	CASSLLAGGYEQFF
TRBV18	NA	NA	TRBJ2-7	TGTGCCAGCTCCCGGGACAATCGTTGGTACGAGCAGTACTTC	CASSRDNRWYEQYF
TRBV28	NA	TRBD1	TRBJ2-4	TGTGCCAGCAGTTTGGTAGGGACAGCATTAGCCAAAAACATTCAGTACTTC	CASSLVGTALAKNIQYF
TRBV6-5	NA	NA	TRBJ1-1	TGTGCCAGCAGTTACTACACGACAGGTCACACTGAAGCTTTCTTT	CASSYYTTGHTEAFF
TRBV7-3	NA	NA	TRBJ2-1	TGTGCCAGCAGCTTAACGCAGATCAATGAGCAGTTCTTC	CASSLTQINEQFF
TRBV14	NA	TRBD2	TRBJ2-1	TGTGCCAGCAGCCAAGATTTGGGACTAGCTGGCGAGCAGTTCTTC	CASSQDLGLAGEQFF
TRBV2	NA	NA	TRBJ2-7	TGTGCCAGCACTCTACAGGGCCCCTACGAGCAGTACTTC	CASTLQGPYEQYF
TRBV7-3	NA	NA	TRBJ1-3	TGTGCCATCTCCTCCCGGCGGGTCCGTGGAAACACCATATATTTT	CAISSRRVRGNTIYF
TRBV6-5	NA	NA	TRBJ2-5	TGTGCCAGCAGTTACTCCAGGTCCCAAGAGACCCAGTACTTC	CASSYSRSQETQYF
TRBV6-1	NA	NA	TRBJ2-4	TGTGCCAGCAGTGCTCTCCACACCAGGGGCGCTGCCAAAAACATTCAGTACTTC	CASSALHTRGAAKNIQYF
TRBV29-1	NA	NA	TRBJ1-4	TGCAGCGTTGAGGGGGGGGATGTGGAAAAACTGTTTTTT	CSVEGGDVEKLFF
TRBV19	NA	TRBD2	TRBJ2-5	TGTGCCAGTGGACCGACTAGCGGCCAAGAGACCCAGTACTTC	CASGPTSGQETQYF
TRBV30	NA	NA	TRBJ1-3	TGTGCCTGGAGTACAGCATACTCTGGAAACACCATATATTTT	CAWSTAYSGNTIYF
TRBV27	once	NA	TRBJ2-3	TGTGCCAGCAGTTTATCGGTAGATCGGACAGATACGCAGTATTTT	CASSLSVDRTDTQYF
TRBV10-3	NA	TRBD1	TRBJ2-1	TGTGCCATCAGTGAGGTGAAGGACAGGGGGGTTTACAATGAGCAGTTCTTC	CAISEVKDRGVYNEQFF
TRBV28	once	TRBD1	TRBJ2-5	TGTGCCAGCAGGTCGGGACAGGGGTTAGAGACCCAGTACTTC	CASRSGQGLETQYF
TRBV11-2	NA	TRBD1	TRBJ1-4	TGTGCCAGCACCTGGGGACAGACCAATGAAAAACTGTTTTTT	CASTWGQTNEKLFF
TRBV28	NA	NA	TRBJ1-1	TGTGCCAGCAGTTCCATCCGGGGGGGCATGAGGGGTTTCTTT	CASSSIRGGMRGFF
TRBV7-9	NA	NA	TRBJ2-7	TGTGCCAGCAGCCCCCTGGGAGGACTGAGCTCCTACGAGCAGTACTTC	CASSPLGGLSSYEQYF
TRBV6-1	NA	TRBD1	TRBJ1-3	TGTGCCAGCAGGCCGGGACAGGGATCCGGAAACACCATATATTTT	CASRPGQGSGNTIYF
TRBV13	NA	TRBD1	TRBJ1-3	TGTGCTTCGAGTGGGACAGGGGCACTCTCTGGAAACACCATATATTTT	CASSGTGALSGNTIYF
TRBV27	NA	NA	TRBJ1-4	TGTGCCAGCAGCCGAGCTGGGGGGGTCCAGGGGAAAAAACTGTTTTTT	CASSRAGGVQGKKLFF
TRBV6-6	NA	NA	TRBJ2-7	TGTGCCAGCAGTCCTGAGATATACGAGCAGTACTTC	CASSPEIYEQYF
TRBV10-2	NA	NA	TRBJ1-2	TGCGCCAGCAGCCCAGGACAGTTTGGCTACACCTTC	CASSPGQFGYTF
TRBV18	NA	NA	TRBJ1-3	TGTGCCAGCTCACCAGACAGCTCTGGAAACACCATATATTTT	CASSPDSSGNTIYF
TRBV7-8	once	NA	TRBJ2-2	TGTGCCAGCAGGTCTCAGGGGTCCGGGGAGCTGTTTTTT	CASRSQGSGELFF
TRBV25-1	NA	NA	TRBJ2-7	TGTGCCAGCAGTGAATTATTCTACGAGCAGTACTTC	CASSELFYEQYF
TRBV2	NA	NA	TRBJ1-5	TGTGCCAGCAGCGACCCCGGGGATCAGCCCCAGCATTTT	CASSDPGDQPQHF